These T cell receptor beta chains were read from a single sample in a study of blood T cell repertoires in COVID-19. TCRdb keeps only in-frame clones here, not all; method: immunoSEQ multiplex PCR. The sample carries approximately 200,000 clones, approximately 83% recorded once. The sequencing sample was made of peripheral blood. The receptors come from a woman aged 25-40 years who had recovered from COVID-19. Each CDR3 is given without its conserved first and last residue. Fields, in order: CDR3 protein, V gene.

CDR3: ASSLTGPDTQY
V: TRBV28

CDR3: SVAQGTTDTQY
V: TRBV29-1

CDR3: ASSAGERSSYEQY
V: TRBV11-3

CDR3: ASSFGGMHSPLH
V: TRBV5-5

CDR3: ASTSGQEYNEQF
V: TRBV19

CDR3: ASRTGQPDYGYT
V: TRBV6-5

CDR3: ASSLSSGSINIQY
V: TRBV5-1

CDR3: ATPSGTADEKLF
V: TRBV2

CDR3: ASSPTGASYEQY
V: TRBV7-9

CDR3: ASSLEGAANTEAF
V: TRBV11-2

CDR3: ASSFAGVDGYT
V: TRBV12-3/TRBV12-4

CDR3: ASSLVYNEQF
V: TRBV7-9

CDR3: ASSPGGGDRGYT
V: TRBV5-6

CDR3: ASRGFSWETQY
V: TRBV6-5

CDR3: ASSQEAVHQPQH
V: TRBV3-1/TRBV3-2

CDR3: ASSFFGTGGVEQY
V: TRBV5-6

CDR3: ASSDGLAGANYEQY
V: TRBV6-1

CDR3: ASSPSGALNEQF
V: TRBV27

CDR3: ASNINLRQGRT
V: TRBV2

CDR3: ASSPISGNTIY
V: TRBV5-6

CDR3: ATSDGTGGYNEQF
V: TRBV24-1

CDR3: ASRWTKTGNNEQF
V: TRBV10-2

CDR3: ASSTLGLAGVSEQF
V: TRBV9

CDR3: ASSLGSGQGQPQH
V: TRBV7-8

CDR3: ASSASGQGAGANVLT
V: TRBV28

CDR3: ATSLAGVHEQF
V: TRBV24-1

CDR3: ASSLAGGVVPGETQY
V: TRBV5-1

CDR3: ASSSGTGVPSYEQY
V: TRBV7-9

CDR3: ASSGHREGHDNEKLF
V: TRBV9

CDR3: AWSASGDEQY
V: TRBV30

CDR3: ASSPGQGAYEQY
V: TRBV27

CDR3: ASSFKDRGRYQPQH
V: TRBV28

CDR3: SVEDRGLRGGELF
V: TRBV29-1

CDR3: ASSPDYPYEQF
V: TRBV11-3

CDR3: ASSLDVSGHSYNEQF
V: TRBV5-1

CDR3: ASSLGASTGFADTQY
V: TRBV11-3

CDR3: ASSPGTPPEQY
V: TRBV28

CDR3: ASSLLQRPTGELF
V: TRBV5-6

CDR3: ASSVGSHRGGEAF
V: TRBV9

CDR3: ASKLQGGGNTIY
V: TRBV28

CDR3: ASTKGDDGGGNGYT
V: TRBV25-1

CDR3: ATYASGSIGEQF
V: TRBV6-5

CDR3: ASSLAGSTIY
V: TRBV11-2

CDR3: ASSPQFLGTAPTNEKLF
V: TRBV7-9

CDR3: ASSGTDQETQY
V: TRBV12-3/TRBV12-4

CDR3: SVVQSTAF
V: TRBV29-1